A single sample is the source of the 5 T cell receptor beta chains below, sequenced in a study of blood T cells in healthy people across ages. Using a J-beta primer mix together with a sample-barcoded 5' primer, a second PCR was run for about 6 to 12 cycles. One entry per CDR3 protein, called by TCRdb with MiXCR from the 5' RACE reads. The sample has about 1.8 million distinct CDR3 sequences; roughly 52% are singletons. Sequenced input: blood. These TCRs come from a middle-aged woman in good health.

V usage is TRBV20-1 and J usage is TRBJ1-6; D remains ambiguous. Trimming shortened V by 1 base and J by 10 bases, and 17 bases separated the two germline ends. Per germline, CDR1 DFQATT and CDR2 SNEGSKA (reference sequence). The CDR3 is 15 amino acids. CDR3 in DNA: TGCAGTGCTAGAGGAACTAACGCGGTCAGCTCACCCCTCCACTTT. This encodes CSARGTNAVSSPLHF.

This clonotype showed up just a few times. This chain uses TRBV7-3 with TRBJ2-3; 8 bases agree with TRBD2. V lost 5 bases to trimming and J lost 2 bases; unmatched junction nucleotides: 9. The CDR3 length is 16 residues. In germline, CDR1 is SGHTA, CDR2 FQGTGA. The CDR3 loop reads CASSPGGGPTTDTQYF. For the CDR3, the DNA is TGTGCCAGCAGCCCCGGGGGGGGGCCTACCACAGATACGCAGTATTTT.

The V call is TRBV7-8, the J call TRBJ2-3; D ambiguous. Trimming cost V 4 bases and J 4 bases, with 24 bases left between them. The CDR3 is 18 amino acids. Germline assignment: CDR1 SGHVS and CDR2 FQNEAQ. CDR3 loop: CASSSVPDSGYWADTQYF. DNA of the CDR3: TGTGCCAGCAGCTCAGTGCCCGATAGTGGGTATTGGGCAGATACGCAGTATTTT.

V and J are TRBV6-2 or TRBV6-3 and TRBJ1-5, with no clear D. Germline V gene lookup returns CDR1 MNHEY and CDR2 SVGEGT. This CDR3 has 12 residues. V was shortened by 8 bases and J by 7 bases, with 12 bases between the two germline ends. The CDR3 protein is CASGTSGQPQHF. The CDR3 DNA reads TGTGCCAGCGGTACATCGGGCCAGCCCCAGCATTTT.

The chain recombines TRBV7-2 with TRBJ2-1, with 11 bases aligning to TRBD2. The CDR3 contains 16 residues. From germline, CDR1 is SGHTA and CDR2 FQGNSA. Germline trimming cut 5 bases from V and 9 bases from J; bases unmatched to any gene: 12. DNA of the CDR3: TGTGCCAGCAGCCCCAATTTAGCGGGGGGGAGGAGTGAGCAGTTCTTC. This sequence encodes CASSPNLAGGRSEQFF.